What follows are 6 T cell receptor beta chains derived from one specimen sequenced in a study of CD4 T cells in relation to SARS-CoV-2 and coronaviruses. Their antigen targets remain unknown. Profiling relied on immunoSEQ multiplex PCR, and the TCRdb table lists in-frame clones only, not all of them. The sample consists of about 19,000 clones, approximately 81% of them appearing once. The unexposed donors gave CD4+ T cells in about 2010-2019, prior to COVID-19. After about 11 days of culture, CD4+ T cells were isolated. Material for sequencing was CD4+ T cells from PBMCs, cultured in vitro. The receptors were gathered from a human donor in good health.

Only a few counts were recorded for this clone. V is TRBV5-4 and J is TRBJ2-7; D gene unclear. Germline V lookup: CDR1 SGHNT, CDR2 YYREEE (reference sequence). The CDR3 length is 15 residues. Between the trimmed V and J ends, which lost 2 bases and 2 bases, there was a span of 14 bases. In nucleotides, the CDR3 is TGTGCCAGCAGCTTCCTCTCTCCGGAAACCTACGAGCAGTACTTC. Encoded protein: CASSFLSPETYEQYF.

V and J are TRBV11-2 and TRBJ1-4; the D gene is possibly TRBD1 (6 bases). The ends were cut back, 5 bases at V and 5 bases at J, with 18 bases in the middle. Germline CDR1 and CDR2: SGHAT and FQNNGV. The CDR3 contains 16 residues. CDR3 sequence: CASSDYWGGPNEKLFF. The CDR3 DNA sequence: TGTGCCAGCAGCGACTACTGGGGGGGGCCGAATGAAAAACTGTTTTTT.

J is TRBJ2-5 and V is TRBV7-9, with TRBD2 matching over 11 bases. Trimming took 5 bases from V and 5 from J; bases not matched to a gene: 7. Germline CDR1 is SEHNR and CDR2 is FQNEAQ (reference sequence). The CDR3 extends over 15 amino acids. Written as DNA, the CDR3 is TGTGCCAGCAGCAGCCATAGGACTAGCGGGGAGACCCAGTACTTC. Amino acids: CASSSHRTSGETQYF.

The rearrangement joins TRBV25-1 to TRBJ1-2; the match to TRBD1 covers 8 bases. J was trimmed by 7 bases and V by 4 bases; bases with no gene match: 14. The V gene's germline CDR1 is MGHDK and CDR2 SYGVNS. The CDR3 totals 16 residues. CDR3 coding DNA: TGTGCCAGCAGTGGTTTGGGGACAGGATTGAGGGGTGGCTACACCTTC. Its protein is CASSGLGTGLRGGYTF.

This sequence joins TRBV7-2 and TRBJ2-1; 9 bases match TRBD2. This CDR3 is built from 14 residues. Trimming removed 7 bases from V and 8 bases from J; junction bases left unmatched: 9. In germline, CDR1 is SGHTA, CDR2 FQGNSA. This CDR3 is CASTLSGGWDEQFF. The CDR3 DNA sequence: TGTGCCAGCACCCTTAGCGGGGGCTGGGATGAGCAGTTCTTC.

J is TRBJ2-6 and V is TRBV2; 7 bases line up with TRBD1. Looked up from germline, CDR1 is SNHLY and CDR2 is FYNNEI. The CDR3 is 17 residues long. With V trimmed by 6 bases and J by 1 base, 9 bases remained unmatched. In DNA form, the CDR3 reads TGTGCCAGCAGCTCCGGGACAGCTAGGTCTGGGGCCAACGTCCTGACTTTC. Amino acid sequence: CASSSGTARSGANVLTF.